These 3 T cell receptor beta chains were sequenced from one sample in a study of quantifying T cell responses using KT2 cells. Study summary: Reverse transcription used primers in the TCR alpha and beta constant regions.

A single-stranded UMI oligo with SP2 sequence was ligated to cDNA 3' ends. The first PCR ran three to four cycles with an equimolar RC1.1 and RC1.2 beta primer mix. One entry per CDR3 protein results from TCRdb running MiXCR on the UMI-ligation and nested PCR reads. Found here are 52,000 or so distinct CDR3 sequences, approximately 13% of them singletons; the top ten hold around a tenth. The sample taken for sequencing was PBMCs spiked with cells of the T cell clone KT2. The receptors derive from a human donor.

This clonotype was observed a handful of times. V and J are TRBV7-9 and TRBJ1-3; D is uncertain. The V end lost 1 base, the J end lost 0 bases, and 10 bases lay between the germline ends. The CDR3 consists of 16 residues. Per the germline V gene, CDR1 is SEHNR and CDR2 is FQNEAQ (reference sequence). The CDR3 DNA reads TGTGCCAGCAGCTTAGAAGAGGACCTCTCTGGAAACACCATATATTTT. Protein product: CASSLEEDLSGNTIYF.

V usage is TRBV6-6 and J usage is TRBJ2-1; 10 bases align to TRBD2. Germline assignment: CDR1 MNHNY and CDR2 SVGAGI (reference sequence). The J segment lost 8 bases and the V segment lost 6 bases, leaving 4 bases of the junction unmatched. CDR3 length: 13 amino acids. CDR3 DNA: TGTGCCAGCAGCCTAGCGGGAGCCCATGAGCAGTTCTTC. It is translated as CASSLAGAHEQFF.

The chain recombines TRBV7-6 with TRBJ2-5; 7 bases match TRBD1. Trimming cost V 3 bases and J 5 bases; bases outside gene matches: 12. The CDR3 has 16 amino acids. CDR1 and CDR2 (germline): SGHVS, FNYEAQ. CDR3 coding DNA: TGTGCCAGCAGCTTCACAGGGGACCCAACTGGGGAGACCCAGTACTTC. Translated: CASSFTGDPTGETQYF.